These 16 T cell receptor beta chains were sequenced from one sample in a study of T cells after posttransplantation cyclophosphamide. TCRdb's table, derived via immunoSEQ multiplex PCR, lists solely in-frame clones and lacks some. Singletons are absent from the sample, which has 24,000 or so clones. Material: PBMCs. The receptors originated from a woman aged 50 to 60 in good health, CMV-negative, and a related stem cell transplant donor.

This clone appeared many times. The chain has TRBV5-1 and TRBJ2-5; D gene uncertain. Near its end, the DNA agrees better with TRBJ2-7, so the J call may be wrong. CDR1 is SGHRS and CDR2 is YFSETQ in the germline V gene. CDR3 size: 11 residues. The CDR3 loop is CASSFNYEQYF. The CDR3 region has the DNA TGCGCCAGCAGCTTCAACTACGAGCAGTACTTC.

In this sample, this clone turned up many times. V and J are TRBV4-1 and TRBJ2-5; 8 nucleotides line up with TRBD1. CDR3 length: 15 residues. V was clipped by 7 bases and J by 5 bases; unmatched bases: 12. Germline V lookup: CDR1 MGHRA, CDR2 YSYEKL. DNA for the CDR3: TGCGCCAGCAACGCCGCCAGGGGGCTGGGGGAGACCCAGTACTTC. The encoded protein is CASNAARGLGETQYF.

This clone was counted ten times or more. This sequence joins TRBV4-2 and TRBJ1-3, with TRBD1 as a possible D gene (5 bases). The CDR3 consists of 15 residues. The V end lost 2 bases, the J end lost 2 bases, and 10 bases lay between the germline ends. Germline CDR1 LGHNA, CDR2 YNFKEQ. CDR3 nucleotide sequence: TGTGCCAGCAGCCAACAGGGTGTAACTGGAAACACCATATATTTT. It encodes CASSQQGVTGNTIYF.

The sample holds many counts of this clone. The V and J genes are TRBV11-2 and TRBJ1-1; D is unclear. CDR1 and CDR2 from the germline V gene are SGHAT and FQNNGV. The length of the CDR3 is 12 residues. The V and J ends lost 3 bases and 4 bases respectively, with 6 bases between them. The CDR3 DNA reads TGTGCCAGCAGCTTTCGAGGCACTGAAGCTTTCTTT. Translation gives CASSFRGTEAFF.

This clone was counted many times. It may be a read error: a sequence one base away is much more abundant. The same CDR3 is also encoded by other DNA sequences in this sample. V gene TRBV4-2 combines with J gene TRBJ1-1; D possibly corresponds to TRBD1 (5 bases). V was shortened by 1 base and J by 5 bases, with 14 bases between the two germline ends. Germline CDR1 is LGHNA and CDR2 is YNFKEQ. The CDR3 extends over 15 amino acids. The DNA of the CDR3 is TGTGCCAGCAGCCAAGTCGGGCAGGGAGGGACTGAAGCTTTCTTT. This encodes CASSQVGQGGTEAFF.

This clone was observed at least ten times. The rearrangement joins TRBV6-5 to TRBJ1-2; tentatively, D is TRBD1 (6 bases). Germline V CDR1 and CDR2: MNHEY, SVGAGI. The V gene lost 6 bases and the J gene lost 0 bases, with 14 bases spanning the gap. The CDR3 consists of 15 residues. The DNA of the CDR3 is TGTGCCAGCAGGAACACCCAGGGGACTAACTATGGCTACACCTTC. Protein product: CASRNTQGTNYGYTF.

This clone was observed many times. This chain connects TRBV9 to TRBJ1-1; 9 bases match TRBD1. The trim removed 4 bases at V and 2 bases at J, leaving 6 bases unmatched. The CDR3 covers 15 residues. In germline, CDR1 is SGDLS, CDR2 YYNGEE. The CDR3 region has the DNA TGTGCCAGCAGCCTAGGACAGGGGCCCAACACTGAAGCTTTCTTT. Its translation is CASSLGQGPNTEAFF.

This clone was observed at least ten times. The DNA for the CDR3 is TGCGCCAGCAGCCTTACTTTGAACACTGAAGCTTTCTTT. Translating it yields CASSLTLNTEAFF. The chain joins TRBV5-1 to TRBJ1-1; D is undetermined. The CDR3 has 13 residues. V lost 4 bases and J 0 bases, leaving 7 bases between the germline ends. Per germline, CDR1 SGHRS and CDR2 YFSETQ.

This clone was observed at least ten times. J is TRBJ1-2 and V is TRBV29-1; 11 bases are shared with TRBD1. Looked up from germline, CDR1 is SQVTM and CDR2 is ANQGSEA. The CDR3 is 15 amino acids. The ends lost 2 bases at V and 6 bases at J; junction bases unmatched: 8. CDR3 amino acids: CSVESTGTGGDGYTF. The CDR3 nucleotides are TGCAGCGTTGAATCGACAGGGACAGGGGGAGATGGCTACACCTTC.

This clone was found many times. The CDR3 is CASSLVGLAGGELFF. The CDR3 nucleotides read TGTGCCAGCAGCTTAGTAGGACTAGCAGGCGGGGAGCTGTTTTTT. The chain links TRBV7-3 to TRBJ2-2; 8 bases map to TRBD2. The germline V gene has CDR1 SGHTA and CDR2 FQGTGA. There are 15 residues in the CDR3. Unmatched junction bases numbered 6, after V lost 2 bases and J lost 7 bases.

In this sample, this clone turned up many times. The chain joins TRBV19 to TRBJ2-7; 10 bases are a match to TRBD2. The CDR3 length is 14 residues. Germline-derived CDR1 and CDR2 are LNHDA and SQIVND (reference sequence). J was trimmed by 4 bases and V by 3 bases; bases with no gene match: 3. As DNA, the CDR3 is TGTGCCAGTAGTATCCTAGCGGGGGAGTACGAGCAGTACTTC. This gives the protein CASSILAGEYEQYF.

This clone came up many times. The CDR3 sequence: CASSYTGDSNQPQHF. CDR3 bases: TGTGCCAGCAGTTACACAGGGGATAGCAATCAGCCCCAGCATTTT. The chain links TRBV5-5 to TRBJ1-5; 7 bases match TRBD1. Germline CDR1 reads SGHKS; CDR2 reads YYEKEE (reference sequence). Losses at the gene ends were 5 bases for V and 0 bases for J; bases not matched to a gene: 5. This CDR3 contains 15 residues. Variable domain in full (rest from reference TRBV5-5 and TRBJ1-5): DAGVTQSPTHLIKTRGQQVTLRCSPISGHKSVSWYQQVLGQGPQFIFQYYEKEERGRGNFPDRFSARQFPNYSSELNVNALLLGDSALYLCASSYTGDSNQPQHFGDGTRLSIL.

In this sample, this clone turned up many times. This sequence joins TRBV19 and TRBJ1-1; 8 nucleotides match TRBD1. The V gene end was trimmed by 7 bases and the J gene end by 4 bases; junction bases not matched to a gene: 5. From germline, CDR1 is LNHDA and CDR2 SQIVND (reference sequence). The CDR3 is 13 amino acids. CDR3 sequence: CASIWTGTTEAFF. In DNA, the CDR3 is TGTGCCAGTATTTGGACAGGGACCACTGAAGCTTTCTTT.

This clone was recorded at least ten times. The chain couples TRBV5-4 to TRBJ2-7, with 7 positions matching TRBD1. CDR1 and CDR2 from the germline V gene are SGHNT and YYREEE (reference sequence). The J segment lost 2 bases and the V segment lost 3 bases, leaving 5 bases of the junction unmatched. The CDR3 consists of 14 residues. CDR3 sequence reads: CASSSGTVTYEQYF. CDR3 sequence (DNA): TGTGCCAGCAGCTCCGGGACAGTCACCTACGAGCAGTACTTC.

Many counts were recorded for this clone. The V gene is TRBV2, the J gene TRBJ2-7, with D possibly TRBD2 on 6 matching bases. This CDR3 comprises 16 residues. V lost 7 bases and J 4 bases, leaving 23 bases between the germline ends. Germline V lookup: CDR1 SNHLY, CDR2 FYNNEI. The chain's CDR3 is CASIDFWGPAGYEQYF. The CDR3 DNA reads TGTGCCAGCATAGATTTCTGGGGCCCCGCGGGGTACGAGCAGTACTTC. Looking up the rest from reference TRBV2 and TRBJ2-7 gives the full variable domain: EPEVTQTPSHQVTQMGQEVILRCVPISNHLYFYWYRQILGQKVEFLVSFYNNEISEKSEIFDDQFSVERPDGSNFTLKIRSTKLEDSAMYFCASIDFWGPAGYEQYFGPGTRLTVT.

Ten or more counts support this clone. The V and J genes are TRBV6-4 and TRBJ1-1; maybe TRBD1 (5 bases). Trimming removed 5 bases at V and 3 bases at J, with 10 bases between. This CDR3 has 13 residues. Germline CDR1 is MRHNA and CDR2 is SNTAGT. In nucleotides, the CDR3 is TGTGCCAGCAGTCCAGGGAGGCACACTGAAGCTTTCTTT. Translation: CASSPGRHTEAFF.